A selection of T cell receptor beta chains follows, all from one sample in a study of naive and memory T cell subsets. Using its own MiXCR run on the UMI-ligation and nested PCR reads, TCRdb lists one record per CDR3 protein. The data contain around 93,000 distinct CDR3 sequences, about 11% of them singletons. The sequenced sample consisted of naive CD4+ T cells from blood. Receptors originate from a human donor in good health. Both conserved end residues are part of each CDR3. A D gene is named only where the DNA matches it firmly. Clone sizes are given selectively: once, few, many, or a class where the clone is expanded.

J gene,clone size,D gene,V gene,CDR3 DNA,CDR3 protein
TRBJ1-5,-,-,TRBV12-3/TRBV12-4,TGTGCCAGCAGGGACAATTTGAGCAATCAGCCCCAGCATTTT,CASRDNLSNQPQHF
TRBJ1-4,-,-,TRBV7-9,TGTGCCAGCTGTCGCCGGGGTGGCGAAAATGAAAAACTGTTTTTT,CASCRRGGENEKLFF
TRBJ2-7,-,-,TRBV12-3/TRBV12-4,TGTGCCAGCAGGGGGAATTGGTACGAGCAGTACTTC,CASRGNWYEQYF
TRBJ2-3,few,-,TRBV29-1,TGCAGCGTTGGGGGGGCGGACAAATCAGATACGCAGTATTTT,CSVGGADKSDTQYF
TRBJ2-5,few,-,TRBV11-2,TGTGCCAGCAGCTTAACGAGAACAGGGAAAGAGACCCAGTACTTC,CASSLTRTGKETQYF
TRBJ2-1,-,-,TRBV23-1,TGCGCCAGCAGTCATGAGGGGGATCGGGCTGCTTACAATGAGCAGTTCTTC,CASSHEGDRAAYNEQFF
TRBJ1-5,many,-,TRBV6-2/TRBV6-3,TGTGCCAGCAGTGACAGGACCAGCAATCAGCCCCAGCATTTT,CASSDRTSNQPQHF
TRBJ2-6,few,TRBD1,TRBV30,TGTGCCTGGAGTCAGGGACAGGGATACGGGGCCAACGTCCTGACTTTC,CAWSQGQGYGANVLTF
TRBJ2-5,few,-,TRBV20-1,TGCAGTGCTAAGATGCTAGCGTGGATTGGGACCCAGTACTTC,CSAKMLAWIGTQYF
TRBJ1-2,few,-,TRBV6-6,TGTGCCAGCAGTTACTCTCCAAACTATGGCTACACCTTC,CASSYSPNYGYTF
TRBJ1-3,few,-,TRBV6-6,TGTGCCAGCAGTTACCCTCCCCGAGGGCCTACCATATATTTT,CASSYPPRGPTIYF
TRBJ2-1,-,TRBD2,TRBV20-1,TGCAGTGCTACCCCTTCCCGCGGGAGGGGCCTCTACAATGAGCAGTTCTTC,CSATPSRGRGLYNEQFF
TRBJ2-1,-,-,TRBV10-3,TGTGCCATCAGCGCTGACAGGGAGCAGTTCTTC,CAISADREQFF
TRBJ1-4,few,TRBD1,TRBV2,TGTGCCAGCAGTATCTCGAGGGACAGGGGCGCCGGAGAAGAAAAACTGTTTTTT,CASSISRDRGAGEEKLFF
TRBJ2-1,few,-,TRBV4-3,TGCGCCAGCAGCCCCAGTCCCGGGACGACCATATACAATGAGCAGTTCTTC,CASSPSPGTTIYNEQFF
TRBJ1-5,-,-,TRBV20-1,TGCAGTGCTTCCACCGGGCCCCGGAGGAATCAGCCCCAGCATTTT,CSASTGPRRNQPQHF
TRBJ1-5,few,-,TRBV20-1,TGCAGTGCTAGAGATGTGTCAAAAGGGTTCTTTGGCAATCAGCCCCAGCATTTT,CSARDVSKGFFGNQPQHF
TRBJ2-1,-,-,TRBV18,TGTGCCAGCTCACCACCATCAGGAGATGAGCAGTTCTTC,CASSPPSGDEQFF
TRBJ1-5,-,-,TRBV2,TGTGCCAGCCGCGGGACGTCGGGCCAGCCCCAGCATTTT,CASRGTSGQPQHF
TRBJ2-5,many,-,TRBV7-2,TGTGCCAGCAGCAGGCAGGGGGGGGTCCAAGAGACCCAGTACTTC,CASSRQGGVQETQYF
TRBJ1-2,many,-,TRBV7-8,TGTGCCAGCAGCTCAGGGGACTATGGCTACACCTTC,CASSSGDYGYTF
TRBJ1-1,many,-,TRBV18,TGTGCCAGCTCACCACTGGACGGAAAGAACACTGAAGCTTTCTTT,CASSPLDGKNTEAFF
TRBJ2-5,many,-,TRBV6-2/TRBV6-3,TGTGCCAGCAGTTATAAGGGTAGGAAGACCCAGTACTTC,CASSYKGRKTQYF
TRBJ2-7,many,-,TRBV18,TGTGCCAGCTCGGCAGACCCCTACGAGCAGTACTTC,CASSADPYEQYF
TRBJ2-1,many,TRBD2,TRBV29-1,TGCAGCGTGCTAGCGGAGGCGCTTAACAATGAGCAGTTCTTC,CSVLAEALNNEQFF
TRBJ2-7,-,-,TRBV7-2,TGTGCCAGCAGCTTAGGCGGGCAGTACGAGCAGTACTTC,CASSLGGQYEQYF
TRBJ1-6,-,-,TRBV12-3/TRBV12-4,TGTGCCAGCAGTTTTAGGCCTTGGGGTGGTACCTATATTAATTCACCCCTCCACTTT,CASSFRPWGGTYINSPLHF
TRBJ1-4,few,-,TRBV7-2,TGTGCCAGCAGCTTAGCGCCCAGGGGAACGACTAATGAAAAACTGTTTTTT,CASSLAPRGTTNEKLFF
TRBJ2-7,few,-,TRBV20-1,TGCAGTGCTCAGACTCGGAACGAGCAGTACTTC,CSAQTRNEQYF
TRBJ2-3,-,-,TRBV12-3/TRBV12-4,TGTGCCAGCTCACTTTTGGGAAGCACAGATACGCAGTATTTT,CASSLLGSTDTQYF
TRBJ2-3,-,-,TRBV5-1,TGCGCCAGCAGCTTGGCCGCGTTTTCAGATACGCAGTATTTT,CASSLAAFSDTQYF
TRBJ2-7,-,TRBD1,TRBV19,TGTGCCAGTAGTGGGCGACAGGGGGTCTACGAGCAGTACTTC,CASSGRQGVYEQYF
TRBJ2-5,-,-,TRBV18,TGTGCCACCCAACTAGGCGGTGTCTTACAAGAGACCCAGTACTTC,CATQLGGVLQETQYF
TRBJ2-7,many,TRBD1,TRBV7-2,TGTGCCAGCAGCGCCGCCGGGACAGGGTACGAGCAGTACTTC,CASSAAGTGYEQYF
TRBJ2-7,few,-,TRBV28,TGTGCCAGCCACGATAGCGCGACCTACGAGCAGTACTTC,CASHDSATYEQYF
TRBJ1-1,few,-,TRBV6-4,TGTGCCAGCAGTGAACAGGGTAGCACTGAAGCTTTCTTT,CASSEQGSTEAFF
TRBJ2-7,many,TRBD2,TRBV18,TGTGCCAGCTCACCGCCGGGGGGCGAGCAGTACTTC,CASSPPGGEQYF
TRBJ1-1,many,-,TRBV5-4,TGTGCCAGCAGCTCCCCCGAGTCCAAGCGAGCTTTCTTT,CASSSPESKRAFF
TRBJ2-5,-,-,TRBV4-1,TGCGCCAGCAGCCCGAAGGGTTACAGTCAAGAGACCCAGTACTTC,CASSPKGYSQETQYF
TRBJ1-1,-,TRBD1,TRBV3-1,TGTGCCAGCAGCTCCTACAGGGGGGGCACTGAAGCTTTCTTT,CASSSYRGGTEAFF
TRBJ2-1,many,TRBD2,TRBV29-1,TGCAGCGGGGGACTAGCGGTTAGCTCCTACAATGAGCAGTTCTTC,CSGGLAVSSYNEQFF